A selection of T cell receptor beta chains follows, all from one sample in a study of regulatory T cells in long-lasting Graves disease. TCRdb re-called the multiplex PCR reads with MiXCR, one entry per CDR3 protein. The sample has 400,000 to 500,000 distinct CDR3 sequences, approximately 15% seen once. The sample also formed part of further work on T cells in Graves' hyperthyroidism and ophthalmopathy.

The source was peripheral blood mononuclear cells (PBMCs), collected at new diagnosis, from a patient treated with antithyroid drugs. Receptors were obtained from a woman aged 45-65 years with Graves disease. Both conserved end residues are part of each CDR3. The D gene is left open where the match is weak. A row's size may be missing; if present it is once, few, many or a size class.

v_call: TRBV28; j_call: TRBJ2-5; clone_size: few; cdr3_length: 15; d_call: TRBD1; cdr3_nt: TGTGCCAGCAGTCTCCGACAGGGGTCTAAAGAGACCCAGTACTTC; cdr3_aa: CASSLRQGSKETQYF
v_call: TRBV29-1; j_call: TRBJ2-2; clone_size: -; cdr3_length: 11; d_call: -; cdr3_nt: TGCAGCGGCAGATACACCGGGGAGCTGTTTTTT; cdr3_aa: CSGRYTGELFF
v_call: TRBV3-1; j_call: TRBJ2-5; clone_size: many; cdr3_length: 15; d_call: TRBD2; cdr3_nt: TGTGCCAGCAGCCATCGACTAGCGGTGGCGGAGACCCAGTACTTC; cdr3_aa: CASSHRLAVAETQYF
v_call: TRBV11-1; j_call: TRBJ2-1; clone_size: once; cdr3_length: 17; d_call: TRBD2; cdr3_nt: TGTGCCAGCAGCTTCGGAAGACTAGCGGGAGTTTTCGATGAGCAGTTCTTC; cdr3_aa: CASSFGRLAGVFDEQFF
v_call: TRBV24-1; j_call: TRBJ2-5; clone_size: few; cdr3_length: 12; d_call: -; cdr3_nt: TGTGCCACCCAGGGTTATCAAGAGACCCAGTACTTC; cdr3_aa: CATQGYQETQYF
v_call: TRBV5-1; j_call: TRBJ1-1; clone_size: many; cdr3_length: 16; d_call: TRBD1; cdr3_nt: TGCGCCAGCAGCTTTGACAGGGGGTGGGGGAACACTGAAGCTTTCTTT; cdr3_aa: CASSFDRGWGNTEAFF
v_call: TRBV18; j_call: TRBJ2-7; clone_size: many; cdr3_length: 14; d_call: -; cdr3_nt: TGTGCCAGCTCACCACCAACTGGTTCCTACGAGCAGTACTTC; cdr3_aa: CASSPPTGSYEQYF
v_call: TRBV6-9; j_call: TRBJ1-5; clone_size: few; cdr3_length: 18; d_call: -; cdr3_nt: TGTGCCAGCAGTTACTCGAAGGGTGACGGTTATAGCAATCAGCCCCAGCATTTT; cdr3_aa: CASSYSKGDGYSNQPQHF
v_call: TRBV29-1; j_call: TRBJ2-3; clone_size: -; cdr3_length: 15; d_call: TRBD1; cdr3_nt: TGCAGCGTCCACAGCCCGGGACAGTACACAGATACGCAGTATTTT; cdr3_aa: CSVHSPGQYTDTQYF
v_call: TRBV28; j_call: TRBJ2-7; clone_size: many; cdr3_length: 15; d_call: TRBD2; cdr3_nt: TGTGCCAGCAGTTTATTGCTAGCGGGGTCCTACGAGCAGTACTTC; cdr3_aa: CASSLLLAGSYEQYF
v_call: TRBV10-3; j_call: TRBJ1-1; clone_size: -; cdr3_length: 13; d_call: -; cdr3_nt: TGTGCCACCCGACCGACAGCGAACACTGAAGCTTTCTTT; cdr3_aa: CATRPTANTEAFF
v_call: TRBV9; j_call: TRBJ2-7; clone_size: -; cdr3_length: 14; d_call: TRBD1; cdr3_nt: TGTGCCAGCAGCCCCTGGCAGGGGGCCTACGAGCAGTACTTC; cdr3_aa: CASSPWQGAYEQYF
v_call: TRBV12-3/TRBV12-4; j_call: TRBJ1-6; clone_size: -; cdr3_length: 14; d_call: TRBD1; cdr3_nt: TGTGCCAGCAGGGAGACAGGGGGTAATTCACCCCTCCACTTT; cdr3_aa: CASRETGGNSPLHF
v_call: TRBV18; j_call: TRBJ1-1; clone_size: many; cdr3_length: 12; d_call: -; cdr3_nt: TGTGCCAGCTCACCTCAGGCTTCTGAAGCTTTCTTT; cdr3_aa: CASSPQASEAFF
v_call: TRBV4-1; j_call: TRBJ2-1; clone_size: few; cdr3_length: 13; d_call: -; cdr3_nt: TGCGCCAGCAGCCTCGAATGGTTATATGAGCAGTTCTTC; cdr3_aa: CASSLEWLYEQFF
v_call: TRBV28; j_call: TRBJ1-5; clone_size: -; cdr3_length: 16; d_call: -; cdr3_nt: TGTGCCAGCAGCCTGGTTGGCGGGGGTAGCAATCAGCCCCAGCATTTT; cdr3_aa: CASSLVGGGSNQPQHF
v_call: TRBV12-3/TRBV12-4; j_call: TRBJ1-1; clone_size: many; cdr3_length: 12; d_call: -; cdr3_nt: TGTGCCAGCAGTCCAATCCGACCTGAAGCTTTCTTT; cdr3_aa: CASSPIRPEAFF
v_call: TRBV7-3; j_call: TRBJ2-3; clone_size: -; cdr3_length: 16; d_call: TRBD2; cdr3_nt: TGTGCCAGCAGCTTGGACGGGAGGCGACTCACAGATACGCAGTATTTT; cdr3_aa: CASSLDGRRLTDTQYF
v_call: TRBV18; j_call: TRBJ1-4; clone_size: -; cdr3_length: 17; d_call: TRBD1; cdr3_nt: TGTGCCAGCTCACCAGACCAGGGACAGGGGAGGAGTGAAAAACTGTTTTTT; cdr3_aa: CASSPDQGQGRSEKLFF
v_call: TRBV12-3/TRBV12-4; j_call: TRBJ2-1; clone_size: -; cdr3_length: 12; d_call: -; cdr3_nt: TGTGCCAGCAAGCTAGGGGTGACTGAGCAGTTCTTC; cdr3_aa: CASKLGVTEQFF
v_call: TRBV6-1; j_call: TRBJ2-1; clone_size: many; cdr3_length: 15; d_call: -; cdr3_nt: TGTGCCAGCAGTGAATACGGATCGGGCTACAATGAGCAGTTCTTC; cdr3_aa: CASSEYGSGYNEQFF
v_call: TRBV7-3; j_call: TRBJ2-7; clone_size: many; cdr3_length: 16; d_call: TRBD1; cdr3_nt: TGTGCCAGCAGCTTACCCCGGGACAGGGGATCCTACGAGCAGTACTTC; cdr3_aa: CASSLPRDRGSYEQYF
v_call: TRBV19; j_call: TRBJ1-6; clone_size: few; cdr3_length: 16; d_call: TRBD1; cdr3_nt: TGTGCCAGTAGTATCCGGACAGGTAGCGGTAATTCACCCCTCCACTTT; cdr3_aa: CASSIRTGSGNSPLHF
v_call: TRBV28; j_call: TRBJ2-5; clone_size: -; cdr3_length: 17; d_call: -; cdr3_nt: TGTGCCAGCAGCAAGAACCTCGGGAACATAAATAAAGAGACCCAGTACTTC; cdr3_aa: CASSKNLGNINKETQYF
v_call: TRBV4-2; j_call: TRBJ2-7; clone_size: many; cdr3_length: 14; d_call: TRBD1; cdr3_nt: TGTGCCAGCCGTCGGGCGACAGGGGTGGACGAGCAGTACTTC; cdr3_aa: CASRRATGVDEQYF
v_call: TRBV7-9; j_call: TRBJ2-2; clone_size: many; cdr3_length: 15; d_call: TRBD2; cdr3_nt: TGTGCCAGCAGCTTGGCAGCGGGAAGGCCCGGGGAGCTGTTTTTT; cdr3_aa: CASSLAAGRPGELFF
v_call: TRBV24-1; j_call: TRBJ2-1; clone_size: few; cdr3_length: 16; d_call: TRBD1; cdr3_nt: TGTGCCACCAGTGACTCCGGGACAGGGTCCTACAATGAGCAGTTCTTC; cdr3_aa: CATSDSGTGSYNEQFF
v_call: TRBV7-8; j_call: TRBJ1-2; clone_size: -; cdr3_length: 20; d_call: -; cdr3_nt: TGTGCCAGCAGCTTAGCAGGAGCTTGGCAGGGTGGGACCTCACCATATGGCTACACCTTC; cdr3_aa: CASSLAGAWQGGTSPYGYTF
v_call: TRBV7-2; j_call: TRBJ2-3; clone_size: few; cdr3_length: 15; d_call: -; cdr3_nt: TGTGCCAGCAGCTTCAGGACCGCGCACACAGATACGCAGTATTTT; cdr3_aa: CASSFRTAHTDTQYF
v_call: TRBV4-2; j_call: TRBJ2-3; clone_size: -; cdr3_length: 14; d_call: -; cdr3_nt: TGTGCCAGCAGCCAAGGGTGGGGCACAGATACGCAGTATTTT; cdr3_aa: CASSQGWGTDTQYF
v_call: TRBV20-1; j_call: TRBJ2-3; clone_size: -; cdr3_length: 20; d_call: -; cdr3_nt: -; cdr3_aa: CSARDAISTGDLFGPDTQYF
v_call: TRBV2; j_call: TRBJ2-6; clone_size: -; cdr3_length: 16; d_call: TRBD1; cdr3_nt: TGTGCCAGCAGCGGACAGGGGGCGTGGGGGGCCAACGTCCTGACTTTC; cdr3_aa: CASSGQGAWGANVLTF
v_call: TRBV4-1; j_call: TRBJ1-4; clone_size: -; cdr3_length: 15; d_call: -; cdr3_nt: TGCGCCAGCAGCCACAGAGACCTTGTGAGTGAAAAACTGTTTTTT; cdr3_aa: CASSHRDLVSEKLFF
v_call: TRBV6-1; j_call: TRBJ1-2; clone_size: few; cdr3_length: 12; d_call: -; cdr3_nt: TGTGCCAGCAGCGAGCTCGGGACGGGCTACACCTTC; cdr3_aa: CASSELGTGYTF
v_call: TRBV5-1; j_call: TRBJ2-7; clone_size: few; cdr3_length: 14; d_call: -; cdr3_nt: TGCGCCAGCAGCTCGGGGGCGACAGCATACGAGCAGTACTTC; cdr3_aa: CASSSGATAYEQYF
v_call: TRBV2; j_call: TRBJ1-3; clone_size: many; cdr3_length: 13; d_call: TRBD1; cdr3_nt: TGTGCCAGCCTAGGGGGCACGGGAAACACCATATATTTT; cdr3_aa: CASLGGTGNTIYF
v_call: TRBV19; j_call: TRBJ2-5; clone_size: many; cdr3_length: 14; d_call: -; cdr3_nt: TGTGCCAGTAGTAGCGGGACGCCCCGGACGGCCCAGTACTTC; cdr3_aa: CASSSGTPRTAQYF
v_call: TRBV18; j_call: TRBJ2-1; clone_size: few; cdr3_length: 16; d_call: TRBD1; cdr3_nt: TGTGCCAGCTCACCACCGGGGACAGGGGTTTACAATGAGCAGTTCTTC; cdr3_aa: CASSPPGTGVYNEQFF
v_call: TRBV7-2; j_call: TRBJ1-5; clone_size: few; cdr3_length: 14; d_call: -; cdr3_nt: TGTGCCAGCAGCTCCCACAGCCCCAATCAGCCCCAGCATTTT; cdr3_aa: CASSSHSPNQPQHF
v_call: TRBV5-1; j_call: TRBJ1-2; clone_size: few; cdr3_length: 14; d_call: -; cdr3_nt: TGCGCCAGCAAGAAACCAGGGGAGATATTAGGCTACACCTTC; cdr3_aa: CASKKPGEILGYTF
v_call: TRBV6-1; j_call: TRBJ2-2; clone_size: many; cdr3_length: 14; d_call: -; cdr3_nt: TGTGCCAGCAGTGAACCCCGGACATTCGGGGAGCTGTTTTTT; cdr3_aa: CASSEPRTFGELFF
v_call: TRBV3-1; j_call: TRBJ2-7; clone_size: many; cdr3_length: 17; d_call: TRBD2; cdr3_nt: TGTGCCAGCAGCCAAGCCCTCGGGACTAGCGGGAGGAGCGAGCAGTACTTC; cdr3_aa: CASSQALGTSGRSEQYF
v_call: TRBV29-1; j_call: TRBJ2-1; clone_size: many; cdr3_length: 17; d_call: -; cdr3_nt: TGCAGCACTTGTGGGCATAGCGGATCGAACTCCTACAATGAGCAGTTCTTC; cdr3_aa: CSTCGHSGSNSYNEQFF
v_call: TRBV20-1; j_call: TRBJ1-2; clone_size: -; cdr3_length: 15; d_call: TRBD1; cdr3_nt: TGCAGTGCTAGAAAGACAGGGGGGGCCGTTTATGGCTACACCTTC; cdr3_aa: CSARKTGGAVYGYTF
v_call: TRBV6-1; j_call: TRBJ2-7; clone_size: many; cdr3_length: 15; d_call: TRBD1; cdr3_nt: TGTGCCAGCAGTCCCTCGGACAGGGGTGTGGGGGAGCAGTACTTC; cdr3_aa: CASSPSDRGVGEQYF
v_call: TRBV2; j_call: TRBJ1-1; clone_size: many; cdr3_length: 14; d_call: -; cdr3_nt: TGTGCCAGCAGCGCGACCGGACACGACACTGAAGCTTTCTTT; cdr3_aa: CASSATGHDTEAFF
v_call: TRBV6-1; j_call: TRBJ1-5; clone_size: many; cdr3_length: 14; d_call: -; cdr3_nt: TGTGCCACCCAACGCAGTTCAAGCAATCAGCCCCAGCATTTT; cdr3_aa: CATQRSSSNQPQHF
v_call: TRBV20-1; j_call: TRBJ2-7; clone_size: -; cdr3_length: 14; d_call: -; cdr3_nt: TGCAGTGCTAGAAGCAGCCTCCAAACCTACGAGCAGTACTTC; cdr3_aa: CSARSSLQTYEQYF